This section outlines one TCR beta chain sequence together with its context. This sample is part of a study of blood T cell repertoires in COVID-19. Study-wide background: Samples taken during acute and convalescent COVID-19 were collected in the United States, Italy and Spain. Nucleic acid was either cDNA or gDNA, and it came from T cells, B-cell-depleted T cells, or PBMCs.

The CDR3 consists of 17 residues. J was trimmed by 2 bases and V by 7 bases; bases with no gene match: 14. CDR1 MNHEY and CDR2 SMNVEV come from the germline V gene (reference sequence). Original data processing: Estimated nucleated cell counts came from reference gene primer amplification. Libraries were prepared by immunoSEQ multiplex PCR; TCRdb keeps only in-frame clonotypes and omits some of them. That table gives V, J and clone size, and the DNA gave D and trimming. The top ten clones hold 6% to 9% of a sample with 40,000 to 60,000 clones, 65% to 90% of them seen once. Material: peripheral blood. The rearrangement uses TRBV27 and TRBJ1-5, with TRBD1 identical over 7 bases. This sequence was found in a human donor in a cohort sampled during active COVID-19. This CDR3 reads CASTERFTGVGNQPQHF. The DNA of the CDR3 is TGTGCCAGCACCGAGCGGTTTACAGGGGTGGGCAATCAGCCCCAGCATTTT.